The 14 T cell receptor beta chains listed next were all sequenced from one sample in a study of radiotherapy plus CTLA-4 blockade in lung cancer. This table comes from immunoSEQ multiplex PCR, and its TCRdb copy is limited to in-frame clones, with some not included. This table has some 51,000 clones, roughly 77% appearing once. The sequencing used peripheral blood, collected from a patient treated with radiotherapy plus ipilimumab. Every receptor here comes from a human donor with non-small cell lung cancer whose response to radiotherapy plus ipilimumab could not be evaluated.

The V gene is TRBV6-4, the J gene TRBJ2-3; 9 bases are a match to TRBD2. The CDR3 is 15 residues long. Germline CDR1 MRHNA, CDR2 SNTAGT. The V segment lost 5 bases and the J segment 4 bases; nucleotides outside the gene matches: 7. The CDR3 sequence is CASSYTAGGADTQYF. CDR3 bases: TGTGCCAGCAGTTACACTGCGGGAGGGGCAGATACGCAGTATTTT.

The chain uses TRBV5-5 and TRBJ2-7; 8 positions agree with TRBD1. V lost 0 bases and J lost 3; bases outside the gene matches: 11. CDR3 length equals 17 residues. The V gene's germline CDR1 is SGHKS and CDR2 YYEKEE (reference sequence). The CDR3 protein is CASSLDAGTGDLYEQYF. DNA of the CDR3: TGTGCCAGCAGCTTGGACGCCGGGACAGGAGACCTCTACGAGCAGTACTTC.

V is TRBV6-1 and J is TRBJ2-1, with D perhaps matching TRBD1 (6 bases). The V gene lost 2 bases and the J gene lost 2 bases, with 7 bases spanning the gap. This CDR3 comprises 14 residues. Germline V gene lookup returns CDR1 MNHNS and CDR2 SASEGT. The CDR3 coding sequence is TGTGCCAGCAGTGAATGGACAGCCTACAATGAGCAGTTCTTC. Its protein product is CASSEWTAYNEQFF.

DNA for the CDR3: TGTGCCAGCAGCGGGTCGGCAGGGGCCGATGAGCAGTTCTTC. Encoded protein: CASSGSAGADEQFF. The rearrangement uses TRBV9 and TRBJ2-1, with a weak D call TRBD1 (6 bases). The ends were cut back, 3 bases at V and 8 bases at J, with 15 bases in the middle. The CDR3 has 14 residues. Germline lookup yields CDR1 SGDLS and CDR2 YYNGEE.

The gene calls are TRBV4-3 and TRBJ2-5; D possibly corresponds to TRBD2 (6 bases). The DNA end favors TRBJ2-7, so the J call may be wrong. Germline values: CDR1 LGHNA, CDR2 YSLEER. The CDR3 extends over 15 amino acids. The CDR3 here is CASSQDSGVAYEQYF. CDR3 in DNA: TGCGCCAGCAGCCAAGATTCGGGGGTTGCCTACGAGCAGTACTTC.

The chain links TRBV2 to TRBJ1-6; D is unclear. The CDR3 extends over 13 amino acids. Germline lookup yields CDR1 SNHLY and CDR2 FYNNEI. V was pared by 3 bases and J by 12 bases, with 12 bases between. In nucleotides, the CDR3 is TGTGCCAGCAGTGAGGGCGTCCGGCAACCCCTCCACTTT. Residues: CASSEGVRQPLHF.

V gene TRBV7-2 combines with J gene TRBJ1-2; a possible D gene is TRBD1 (6 bases). Germline V gives CDR1 SGHTA, CDR2 FQGNSA. V lost 5 bases, J lost 0 bases, and 10 bases lay in between. The CDR3 runs 14 residues. The CDR3 is CASSPGEANYGYTF. As DNA, the CDR3 is TGTGCCAGCAGCCCAGGGGAAGCTAACTATGGCTACACCTTC.

The chain links TRBV5-6 to TRBJ2-3, with D unclear. CDR3 length: 15 amino acids. CDR1 is SGHDT, CDR2 YYEEEE, per germline. V was trimmed by 0 bases and J by 5 bases, leaving 13 bases between them. The CDR3 sequence is CASSLVDRLGDTQYF. The CDR3 bases are TGTGCCAGCAGCTTGGTAGACCGGCTAGGAGATACGCAGTATTTT.

This clone was seen a few times. The V call is TRBV29-1, the J call TRBJ2-2; 8 bases match TRBD2. This CDR3 has 14 residues. J was trimmed by 0 bases and V by 7 bases; bases with no gene match: 4. The germline CDR1 and CDR2 sequences are SQVTM and ANQGSEA. This chain's CDR3 is CSDERGSNTGELFF. CDR3 sequence (DNA): TGCAGCGACGAGCGGGGGTCGAACACCGGGGAGCTGTTTTTT.

The chain links TRBV4-3 to TRBJ1-4; 9 bases align to TRBD1. CDR3 length equals 14 residues. The V gene end was trimmed by 4 bases and the J gene end by 7 bases; junction bases not matched to a gene: 4. From germline, CDR1 is LGHNA and CDR2 YSLEER. CDR3 nucleotides: TGCGCCAGCAGCCCGACAGGGGGTCGTGAAAAACTGTTTTTT. Protein: CASSPTGGREKLFF.

This CDR3 is CASSLPGQGVINEQFF. In nucleotides, the CDR3 is TGTGCCAGCAGCTTACCGGGACAGGGGGTTATCAATGAGCAGTTCTTC. The rearrangement uses TRBV5-6 and TRBJ2-1; TRBD1 aligns across 11 bases. Losses at the gene ends were 2 bases for V and 6 bases for J; bases not matched to a gene: 7. Germline V gene data show CDR1 as SGHDT and CDR2 as YYEEEE. This CDR3 has 16 residues.

The chain joins TRBV7-2 to TRBJ2-1; tentative D call: TRBD1 (5 bases). Trimming left V 3 bases short and J 5 bases short, with 11 bases between. The CDR3 length is 14 residues. In germline, CDR1 is SGHTA, CDR2 FQGNSA. DNA of the CDR3: TGTGCCAGCAGCTTTCAGGGATGGGACAATGAGCAGTTCTTC. Encoded protein: CASSFQGWDNEQFF.

The rearrangement joins TRBV19 to TRBJ2-3, with 14 bases matching TRBD2. This CDR3 spans 19 amino acids. V shed 4 bases, J shed 0 bases, and the junction held 9 bases outside the gene matches. Germline V lookup: CDR1 LNHDA, CDR2 SQIVND (reference sequence). For the CDR3, the DNA is TGTGCCAGTAGTAGGACTAGCGGGAGGAGAGGGTCTAGCACAGATACGCAGTATTTT. Its translation is CASSRTSGRRGSSTDTQYF.

A single count supports this clone. The gene calls are TRBV7-9 and TRBJ1-6, with TRBD1 matching over 8 bases. Trimming at V came to 4 bases and at J to 5 bases, leaving 7 bases not matched to a gene. Germline V gene data show CDR1 as SEHNR and CDR2 as FQNEAQ (reference sequence). This CDR3 spans 16 amino acids. The CDR3 loop is CASSSRTGWDNSPLHF. CDR3 nucleotide sequence: TGTGCCAGCAGCTCCCGGACAGGGTGGGATAATTCACCCCTCCACTTT.